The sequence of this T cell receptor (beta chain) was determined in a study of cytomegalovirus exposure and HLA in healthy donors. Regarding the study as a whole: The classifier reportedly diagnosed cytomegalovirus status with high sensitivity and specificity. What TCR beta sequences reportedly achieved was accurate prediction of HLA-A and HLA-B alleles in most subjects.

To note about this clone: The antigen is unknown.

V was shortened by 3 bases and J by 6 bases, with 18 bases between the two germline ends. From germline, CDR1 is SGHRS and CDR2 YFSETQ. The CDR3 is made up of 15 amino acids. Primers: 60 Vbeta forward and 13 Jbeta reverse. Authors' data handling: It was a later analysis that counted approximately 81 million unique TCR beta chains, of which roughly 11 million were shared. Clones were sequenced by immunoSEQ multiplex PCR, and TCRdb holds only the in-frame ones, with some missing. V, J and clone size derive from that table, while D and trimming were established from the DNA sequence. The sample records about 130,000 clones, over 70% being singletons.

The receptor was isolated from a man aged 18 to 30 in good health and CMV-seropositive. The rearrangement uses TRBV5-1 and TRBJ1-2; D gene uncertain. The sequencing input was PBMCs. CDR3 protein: CASSWNPSGSDGYTF. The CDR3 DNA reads TGCGCCAGCAGCTGGAACCCCTCGGGGAGCGATGGCTACACCTTC.